This entry lists 10 T cell receptor beta chains sequenced from one sample in a study of shared clonotypes between healthy human individuals. Sequencing used immunoSEQ multiplex PCR; TCRdb keeps in-frame clones, though not all of them. The data show about 1.1 million clones, approximately 80% seen once. Sequenced material: memory CD4+ T cells from PBMCs. Subset described: CD45RA-negative fraction. These receptor sequences come from a man between 18 and 29 years old in good health. Some clones in this sample may be carry-over from other donors' samples.

The rearrangement joins TRBV27 to TRBJ2-7, with D perhaps TRBD1 (6 bases). Germline-derived CDR1 and CDR2 are MNHEY and SMNVEV (reference sequence). This CDR3 is built from 13 residues. Deletions cut 8 bases from V and 5 bases from J, with 16 bases between. This CDR3 is CASPFTGIHEQYF. As DNA, the CDR3 is TGTGCCAGCCCGTTTACAGGGATTCACGAGCAGTACTTC.

The chain links TRBV5-4 to TRBJ1-1, with 7 bases that match TRBD1. The CDR3 has 14 residues. Germline CDR1 is SGHNT and CDR2 is YYREEE (reference sequence). V was pared by 4 bases and J by 3 bases, with 6 bases of the junction left unmatched. The CDR3 reads CASSNTGVDTEAFF. DNA of the CDR3: TGTGCCAGCAGCAACACAGGGGTTGACACTGAAGCTTTCTTT.

The J gene is TRBJ2-5, the V gene TRBV11-3; weak D call: TRBD1 (5 bases). This CDR3 spans 12 amino acids. The germline V gene encodes CDR1 SGHNT and CDR2 YENEEA. The V and J ends lost 3 bases and 5 bases respectively, with 7 bases between them. DNA of the CDR3: TGTGCCAGCAGCTTTTCAGGGGAGACCCAGTACTTC. It encodes CASSFSGETQYF.

The chain has TRBV4-3 and TRBJ2-1, with TRBD2 identical over 11 bases. Germline loops: CDR1 LGHNA, CDR2 YSLEER. Germline trimming cut 0 bases from V and 10 bases from J; bases unmatched to any gene: 2. The CDR3 length is 14 residues. The CDR3, as DNA: TGCGCCAGCAGCCAAGATCCTAGCGGGAGGGAGCAGTTCTTC. Its translation: CASSQDPSGREQFF.

The CDR3 DNA follows: TGTGCCAGCGGATTTTTAGGGGGACGGGGTGGCTACACCTTC. It specifies CASGFLGGRGGYTF. The genes are TRBV28 and TRBJ1-2; D possibly corresponds to TRBD1 (6 bases). V lost 8 bases and J 7 bases, leaving 20 bases between the germline ends. Germline-derived CDR1 and CDR2 are MDHEN and SYDVKM. The CDR3 has 14 amino acids.

The chain recombines TRBV4-3 with TRBJ1-4; D is possibly TRBD1 (5 bases). This CDR3 comprises 19 residues. Germline CDR1 is LGHNA and CDR2 is YSLEER. V lost 1 base and J 0 bases, leaving 18 bases between the germline ends. CDR3 nucleotide sequence: TGCGCCAGCAGCCAAGGAGGGGCAGGGAGCCGTGCAACTAATGAAAAACTGTTTTTT. It codes for CASSQGGAGSRATNEKLFF.

Comments on this clone: Other DNA sequences in the sample encode the same CDR3. V usage is TRBV5-1 and J usage is TRBJ2-1; 9 bases map to TRBD2. This CDR3 spans 16 amino acids. Trimming cost V 0 bases and J 4 bases; bases outside gene matches: 5. Germline lookup yields CDR1 SGHRS and CDR2 YFSETQ. DNA of the CDR3: TGCGCCAGCAGCTTGGGGCTAGCGGGACTTTACAATGAGCAGTTCTTC. Translation: CASSLGLAGLYNEQFF.

V usage is TRBV4-3 and J usage is TRBJ2-1, with a weak D call TRBD2 (5 bases). V lost 1 base, J lost 8 bases, and 18 bases lay in between. Germline V gene sequence: CDR1 LGHNA, CDR2 YSLEER. This CDR3 is 16 amino acids long. The CDR3 loop is CASSQGLSRFGDEQFF. The CDR3 DNA is TGCGCCAGCAGCCAAGGGCTATCTAGATTCGGGGATGAGCAGTTCTTC.

The J gene is TRBJ2-1, the V gene TRBV18, with TRBD2 matching over 7 bases. The CDR3 is made up of 16 amino acids. Looked up from germline, CDR1 is KGHSH and CDR2 is LQKENI. With 2 bases clipped from V and 4 bases from J, the junction kept 8 bases outside the gene matches. This chain's CDR3 is CASSPGWASGYNEQFF. The CDR3 DNA is TGTGCCAGCTCACCAGGGTGGGCTAGCGGATACAATGAGCAGTTCTTC.

The rearrangement uses TRBV4-2 and TRBJ1-2; a weak D match, TRBD1 (6 bases). Trimming shortened V by 0 bases and J by 5 bases, and 19 bases separated the two germline ends. CDR1 is LGHNA and CDR2 is YNFKEQ in the germline V gene. The CDR3 is made up of 17 amino acids. CDR3 in amino acids: CASSQDKVRWTAYGYTF. The CDR3 DNA reads as TGTGCCAGCAGCCAAGATAAGGTTCGGTGGACAGCATATGGCTACACCTTC.